The clone carrying this T cell receptor beta chain was found many times. The antigen is not known. Authors of the study amplified TCR beta CDR3 regions from RNA transcripts. RT-PCR in the first round (using the HTBI primer set) targeted the TCR CDR3. TCRdb itself ran the multiplex PCR reads through MiXCR, one entry per CDR3 protein. The table records 300,000 to 500,000 distinct CDR3 sequences, around an eighth of them present only once. V was shortened by 11 bases and J by 12 bases, with 11 bases between the two germline ends. Germline V lookup: CDR1 SGHAT, CDR2 FQNNGV. The CDR3 covers 9 residues. This entry is derived from a study of T cells in Graves' hyperthyroidism and ophthalmopathy. Study findings and constraints: Blood also showed most of the thyroid clonotypes that were expanded above 0.001.

This receptor was taken from a man aged 50-59 years with Graves' ophthalmopathy. The rearrangement links TRBV11-2 to TRBJ2-1; the D gene is possibly TRBD2 (6 bases). The sample comprised blood. The CDR3 nucleotides read TGTGCCGCCGGGAGTGGGCAGTTCTTC. It specifies CAAGSGQFF. The variable domain in full, completed from reference TRBV11-2 and TRBJ2-1, reads EAGVAQSPRYKIIEKRQSVAFWCNPISGHATLYWYQQILGQGPKLLIQFQNNGVVDDSQLPKDRFSAERLKGVDSTLKIQPAKLEDSAVYLCAAGSGQFFGPGTRLTVL.